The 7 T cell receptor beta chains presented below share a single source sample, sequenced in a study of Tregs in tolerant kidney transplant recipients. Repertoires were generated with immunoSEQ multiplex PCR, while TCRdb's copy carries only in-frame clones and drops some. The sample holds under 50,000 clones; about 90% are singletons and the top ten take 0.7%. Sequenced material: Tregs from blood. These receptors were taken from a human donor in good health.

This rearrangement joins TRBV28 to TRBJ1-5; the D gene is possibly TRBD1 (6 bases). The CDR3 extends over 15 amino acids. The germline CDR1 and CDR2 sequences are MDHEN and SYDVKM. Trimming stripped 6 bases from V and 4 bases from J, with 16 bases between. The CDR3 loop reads CASRNGGAVNQPQHF. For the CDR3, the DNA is TGTGCCAGCAGAAATGGGGGGGCGGTTAATCAGCCCCAGCATTTT.

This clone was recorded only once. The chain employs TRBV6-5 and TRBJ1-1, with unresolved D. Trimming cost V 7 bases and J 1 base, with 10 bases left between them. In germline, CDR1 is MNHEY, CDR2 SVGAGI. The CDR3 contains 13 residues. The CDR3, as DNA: TGTGCCAGCACAGAGACCCGGAACACTGAAGCTTTCTTT. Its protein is CASTETRNTEAFF.

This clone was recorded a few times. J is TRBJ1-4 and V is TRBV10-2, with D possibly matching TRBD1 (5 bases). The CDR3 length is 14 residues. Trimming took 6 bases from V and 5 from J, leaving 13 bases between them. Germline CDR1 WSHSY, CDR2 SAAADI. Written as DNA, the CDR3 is TGCGCCAGCAGCCCTCGGGGGGTCAATGAAAAACTGTTTTTT. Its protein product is CASSPRGVNEKLFF.

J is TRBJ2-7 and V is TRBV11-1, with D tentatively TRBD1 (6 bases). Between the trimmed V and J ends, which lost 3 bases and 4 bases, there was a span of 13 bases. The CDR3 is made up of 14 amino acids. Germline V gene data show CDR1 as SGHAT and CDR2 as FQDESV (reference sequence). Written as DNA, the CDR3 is TGTGCCAGCAGCTTTCACAGGGAAGGATACGAGCAGTACTTC. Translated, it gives CASSFHREGYEQYF.

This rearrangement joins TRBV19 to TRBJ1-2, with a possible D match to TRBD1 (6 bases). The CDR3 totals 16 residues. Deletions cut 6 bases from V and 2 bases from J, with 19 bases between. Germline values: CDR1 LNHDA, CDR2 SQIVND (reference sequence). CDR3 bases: TGTGCCAGTAGCCTCTGGGGCGGGACATCAAACTATGGCTACACCTTC. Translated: CASSLWGGTSNYGYTF. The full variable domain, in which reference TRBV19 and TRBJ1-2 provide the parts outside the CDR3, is DGGITQSPKYLFRKEGQNVTLSCEQNLNHDAMYWYRQDPGQGLRLIYYSQIVNDFQKGDIAEGYSVSREKKESFPLTVTSAQKNPTAFYLCASSLWGGTSNYGYTFGSGTRLTVV.

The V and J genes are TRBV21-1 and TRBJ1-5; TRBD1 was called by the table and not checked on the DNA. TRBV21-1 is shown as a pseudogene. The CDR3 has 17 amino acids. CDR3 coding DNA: TGTGCCAGCAGCCCCCCGACAGGGTTGGTCATCAATCAGCCCCAGCATTTT. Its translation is CASSPPTGLVINQPQHF.

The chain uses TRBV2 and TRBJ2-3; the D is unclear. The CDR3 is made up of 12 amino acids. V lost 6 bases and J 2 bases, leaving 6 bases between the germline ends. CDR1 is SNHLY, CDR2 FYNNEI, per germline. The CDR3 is CASRVDTDTQYF. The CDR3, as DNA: TGTGCCAGCAGGGTCGACACAGATACGCAGTATTTT.